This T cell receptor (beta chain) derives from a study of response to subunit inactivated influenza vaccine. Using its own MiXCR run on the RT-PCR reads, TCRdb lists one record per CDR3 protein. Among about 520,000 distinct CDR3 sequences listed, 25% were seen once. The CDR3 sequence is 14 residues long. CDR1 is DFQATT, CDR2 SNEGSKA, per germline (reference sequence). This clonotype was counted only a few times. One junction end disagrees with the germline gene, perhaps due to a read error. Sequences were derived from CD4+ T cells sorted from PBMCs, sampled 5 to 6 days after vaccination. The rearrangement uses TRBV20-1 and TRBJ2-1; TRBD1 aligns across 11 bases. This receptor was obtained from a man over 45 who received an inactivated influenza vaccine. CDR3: CSARGQGALYEQFF. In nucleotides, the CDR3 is TGCAGTGCCAGAGGACAGGGGGCCCTATATGAGCAGTTCTTC.